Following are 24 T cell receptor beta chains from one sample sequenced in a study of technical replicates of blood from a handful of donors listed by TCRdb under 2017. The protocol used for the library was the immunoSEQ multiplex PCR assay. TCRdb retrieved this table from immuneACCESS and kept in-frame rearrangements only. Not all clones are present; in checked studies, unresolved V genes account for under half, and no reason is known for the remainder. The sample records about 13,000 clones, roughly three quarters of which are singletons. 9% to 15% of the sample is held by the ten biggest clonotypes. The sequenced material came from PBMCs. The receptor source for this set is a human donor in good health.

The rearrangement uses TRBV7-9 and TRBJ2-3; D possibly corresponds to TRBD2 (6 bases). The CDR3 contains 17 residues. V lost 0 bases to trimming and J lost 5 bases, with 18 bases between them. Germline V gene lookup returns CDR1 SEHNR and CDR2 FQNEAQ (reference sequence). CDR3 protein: CASSLAAGRSAGDTQYF. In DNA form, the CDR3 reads TGTGCCAGCAGCTTAGCGGCGGGACGGAGTGCTGGAGATACGCAGTATTTT.

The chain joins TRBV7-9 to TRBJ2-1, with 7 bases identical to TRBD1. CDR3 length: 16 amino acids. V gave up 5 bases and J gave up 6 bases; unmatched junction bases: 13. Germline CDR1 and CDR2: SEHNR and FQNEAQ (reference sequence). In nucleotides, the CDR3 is TGTGCCAGCAGCGCCCCCGGGGACAGCTGGGGCAATGAGCAGTTCTTC. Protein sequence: CASSAPGDSWGNEQFF.

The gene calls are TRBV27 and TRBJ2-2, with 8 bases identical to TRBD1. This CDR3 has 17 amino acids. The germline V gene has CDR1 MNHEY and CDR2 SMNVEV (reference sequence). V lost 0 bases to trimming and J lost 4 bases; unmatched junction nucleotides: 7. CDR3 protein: CASSLSSWTGTTGELFF. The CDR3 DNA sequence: TGTGCCAGCAGTTTATCGAGCTGGACAGGGACCACCGGGGAGCTGTTTTTT.

CDR3 bases: TGCGCCAGCAGTGAATACTCAGGGATCTCTGAAGCTTTCTTT. Protein sequence: CASSEYSGISEAFF. V gene TRBV10-1 combines with J gene TRBJ1-1, with a weak D call TRBD1 (5 bases). Trimming shortened V by 3 bases and J by 6 bases, and 14 bases separated the two germline ends. The CDR3 consists of 14 residues. Per the germline V gene, CDR1 is WNHNN and CDR2 is SYGVQD (reference sequence).

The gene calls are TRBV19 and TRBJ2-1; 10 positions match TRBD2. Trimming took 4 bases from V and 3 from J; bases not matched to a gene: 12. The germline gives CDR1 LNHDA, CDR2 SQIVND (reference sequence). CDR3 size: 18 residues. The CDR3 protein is CASSTQPGLAAYYNEQFF. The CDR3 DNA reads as TGTGCCAGTAGTACCCAACCCGGACTAGCGGCGTACTACAATGAGCAGTTCTTC.

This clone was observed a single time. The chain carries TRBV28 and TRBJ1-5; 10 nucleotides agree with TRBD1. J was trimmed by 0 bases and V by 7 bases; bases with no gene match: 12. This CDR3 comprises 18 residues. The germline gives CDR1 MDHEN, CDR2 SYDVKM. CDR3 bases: TGTGCCAGCACCTCCTCGGGGGACAGGGGATATAGCAATCAGCCCCAGCATTTT. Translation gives CASTSSGDRGYSNQPQHF. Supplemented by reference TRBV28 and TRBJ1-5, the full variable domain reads DVKVTQSSRYLVKRTGEKVFLECVQDMDHENMFWYRQDPGLGLRLIYFSYDVKMKEKGDIPEGYSVSREKKERFSLILESASTNQTSMYLCASTSSGDRGYSNQPQHFGDGTRLSIL.

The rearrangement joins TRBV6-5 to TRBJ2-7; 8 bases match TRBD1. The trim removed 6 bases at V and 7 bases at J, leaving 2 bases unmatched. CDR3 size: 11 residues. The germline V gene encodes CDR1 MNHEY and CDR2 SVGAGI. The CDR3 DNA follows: TGTGCCAGCAGGTACAGGGGGGAGCAGTACTTC. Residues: CASRYRGEQYF.

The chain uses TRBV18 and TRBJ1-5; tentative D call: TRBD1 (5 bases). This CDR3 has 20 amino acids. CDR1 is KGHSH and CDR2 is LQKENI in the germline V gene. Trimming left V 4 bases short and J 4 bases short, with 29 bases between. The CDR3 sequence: CASSLMQTEDWSGGNQPQHF. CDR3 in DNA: TGTGCCAGCTCACTGATGCAGACGGAAGATTGGTCGGGGGGGAATCAGCCCCAGCATTTT.

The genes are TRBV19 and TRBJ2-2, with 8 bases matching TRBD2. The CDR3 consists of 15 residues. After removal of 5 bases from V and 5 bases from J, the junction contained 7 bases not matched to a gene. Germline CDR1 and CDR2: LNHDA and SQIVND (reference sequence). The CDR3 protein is CASSPREGGTGELFF. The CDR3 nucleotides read TGTGCCAGTAGTCCCCGGGAGGGGGGAACCGGGGAGCTGTTTTTT.

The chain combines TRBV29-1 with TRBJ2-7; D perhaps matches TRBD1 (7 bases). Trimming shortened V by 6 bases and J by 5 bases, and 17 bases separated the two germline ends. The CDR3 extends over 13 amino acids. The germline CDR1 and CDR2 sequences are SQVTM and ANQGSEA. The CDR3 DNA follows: TGCAGCGTAGGGCGCACAGGGGAGGACGAGCAGTACTTC. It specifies CSVGRTGEDEQYF.

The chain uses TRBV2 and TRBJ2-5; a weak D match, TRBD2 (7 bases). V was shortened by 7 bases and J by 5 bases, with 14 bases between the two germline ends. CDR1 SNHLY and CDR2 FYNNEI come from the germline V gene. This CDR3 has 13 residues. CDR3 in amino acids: CASNREGRETQYF. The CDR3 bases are TGTGCCAGCAACAGGGAGGGCCGTGAGACCCAGTACTTC.

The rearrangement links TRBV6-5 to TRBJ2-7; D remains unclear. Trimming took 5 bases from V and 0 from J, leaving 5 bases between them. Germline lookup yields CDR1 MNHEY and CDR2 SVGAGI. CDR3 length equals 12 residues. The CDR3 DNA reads TGTGCCAGCAGTAACACCTCCTACGAGCAGTACTTC. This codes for CASSNTSYEQYF.

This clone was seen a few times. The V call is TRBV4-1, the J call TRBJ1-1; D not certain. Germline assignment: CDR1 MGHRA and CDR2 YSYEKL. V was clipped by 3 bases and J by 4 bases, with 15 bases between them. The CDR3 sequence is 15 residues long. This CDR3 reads CASSHLFREGTEAFF. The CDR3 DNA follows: TGCGCCAGCAGCCACCTCTTTCGGGAGGGCACTGAAGCTTTCTTT.

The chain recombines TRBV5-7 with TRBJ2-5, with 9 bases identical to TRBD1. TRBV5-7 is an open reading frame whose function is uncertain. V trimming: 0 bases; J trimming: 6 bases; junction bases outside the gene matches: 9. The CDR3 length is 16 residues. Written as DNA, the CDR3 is TGTGCCAGCAGCTTGGAACAGGGGGCTAAAGGAAAGACCCAGTACTTC. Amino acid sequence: CASSLEQGAKGKTQYF.

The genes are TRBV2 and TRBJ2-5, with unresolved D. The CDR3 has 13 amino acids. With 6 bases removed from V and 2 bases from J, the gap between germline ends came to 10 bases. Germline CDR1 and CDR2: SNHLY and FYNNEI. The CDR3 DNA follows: TGTGCCAGCAGGACCGGCAGGCAAGAGACCCAGTACTTC. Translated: CASRTGRQETQYF.

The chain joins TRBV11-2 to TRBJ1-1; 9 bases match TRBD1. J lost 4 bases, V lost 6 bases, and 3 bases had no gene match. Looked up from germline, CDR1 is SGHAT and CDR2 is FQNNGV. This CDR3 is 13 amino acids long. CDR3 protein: CASSTTGGTEAFF. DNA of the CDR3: TGTGCCAGCAGTACGACAGGGGGCACTGAAGCTTTCTTT.

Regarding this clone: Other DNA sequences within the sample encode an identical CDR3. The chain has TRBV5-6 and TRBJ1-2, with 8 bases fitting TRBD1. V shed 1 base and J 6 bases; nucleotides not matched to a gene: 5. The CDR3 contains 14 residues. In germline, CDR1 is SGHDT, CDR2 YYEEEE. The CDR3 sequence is CASSLKDRVHGYTF. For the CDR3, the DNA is TGTGCCAGCAGCTTGAAGGACAGGGTTCATGGCTACACCTTC.

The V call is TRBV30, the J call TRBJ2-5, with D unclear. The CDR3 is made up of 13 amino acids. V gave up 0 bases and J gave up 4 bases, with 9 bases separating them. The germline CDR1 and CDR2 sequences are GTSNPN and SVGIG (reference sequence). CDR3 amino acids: CAWSVSSRETQYF. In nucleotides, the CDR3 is TGTGCCTGGAGTGTCAGTAGCCGAGAGACCCAGTACTTC.

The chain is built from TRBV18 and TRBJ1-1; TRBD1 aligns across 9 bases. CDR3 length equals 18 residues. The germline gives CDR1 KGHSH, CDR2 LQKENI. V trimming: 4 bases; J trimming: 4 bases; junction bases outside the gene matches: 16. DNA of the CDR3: TGTGCCAGCTCACTCACGGTCGGGACAGGGAAGTTGGGCACTGAAGCTTTCTTT. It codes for CASSLTVGTGKLGTEAFF. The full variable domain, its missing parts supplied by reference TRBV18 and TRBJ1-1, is NAGVMQNPRHLVRRRGQEARLRCSPMKGHSHVYWYRQLPEEGLKFMVYLQKENIIDESGMPKERFSAEFPKEGPSILRIQQVVRGDSAAYFCASSLTVGTGKLGTEAFFGQGTRLTVV.

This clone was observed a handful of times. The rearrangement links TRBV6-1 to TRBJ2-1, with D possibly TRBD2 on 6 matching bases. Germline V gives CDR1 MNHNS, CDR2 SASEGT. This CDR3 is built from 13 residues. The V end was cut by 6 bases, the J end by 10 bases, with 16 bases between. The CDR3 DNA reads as TGTGCCAGCAGGAAAGGGGCGGGATTAGAGCAGTTCTTC. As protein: CASRKGAGLEQFF.

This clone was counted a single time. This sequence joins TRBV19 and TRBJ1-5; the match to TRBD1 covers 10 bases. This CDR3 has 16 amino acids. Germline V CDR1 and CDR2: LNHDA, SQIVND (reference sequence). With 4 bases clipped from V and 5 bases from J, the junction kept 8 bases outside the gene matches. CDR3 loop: CASSTPRDRGYQPQHF. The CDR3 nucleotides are TGTGCCAGTAGTACCCCCCGGGACAGGGGTTATCAGCCCCAGCATTTT.

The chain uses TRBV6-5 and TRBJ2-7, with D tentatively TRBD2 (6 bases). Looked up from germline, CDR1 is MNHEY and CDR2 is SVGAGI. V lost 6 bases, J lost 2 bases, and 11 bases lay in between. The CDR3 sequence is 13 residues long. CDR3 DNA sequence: TGTGCCAGCAGATCGGGACTCACCTACGAGCAGTACTTC. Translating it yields CASRSGLTYEQYF.

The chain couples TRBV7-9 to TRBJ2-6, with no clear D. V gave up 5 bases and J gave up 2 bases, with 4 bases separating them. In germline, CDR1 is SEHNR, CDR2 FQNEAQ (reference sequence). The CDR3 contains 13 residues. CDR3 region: CASSPPGANVLTF. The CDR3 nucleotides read TGTGCCAGCAGCCCTCCTGGGGCCAACGTCCTGACTTTC. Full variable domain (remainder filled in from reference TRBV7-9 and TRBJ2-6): DTGVSQNPRHKITKRGQNVTFRCDPISEHNRLYWYRQTLGQGPEFLTYFQNEAQLEKSRLLSDRFSAERPKGSFSTLEIQRTEQGDSAMYLCASSPPGANVLTFGAGSRLTVL.

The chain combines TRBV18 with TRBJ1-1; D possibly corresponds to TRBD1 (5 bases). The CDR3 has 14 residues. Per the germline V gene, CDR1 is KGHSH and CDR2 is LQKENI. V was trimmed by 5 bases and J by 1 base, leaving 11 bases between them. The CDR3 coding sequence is TGTGCCAGCTCAGGGGCGGGAGGGAACACTGAAGCTTTCTTT. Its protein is CASSGAGGNTEAFF.